The 30 T cell receptor beta chains presented below share a single source sample, sequenced in a study of blood T cells in healthy people across ages (dated by TCRdb to the mid-2010s). The receptor library was made with 5' RACE. The instrument given in TCRdb is Illumina HiSeq 2500. A second PCR of 7 to 11 cycles was performed with a sample-barcoded 5' primer and a J-beta primer mix. TCRdb ran its own pipeline on the public reads, namely fastp trimming at Q25 and MiXCR clone calling, and kept in-frame beta chains. Rows with a matching CDR3 protein are joined into one entry that keeps the most common DNA and genes. This sample lists about 570,000 distinct CDR3 sequences; about 26% were detected once. The ten largest account for 18% of the sample. Input material: blood. The receptor source for this set is a woman aged 70-85 years in good health.

This rearrangement joins TRBV6-2 or TRBV6-3 to TRBJ2-1; TRBD1 matches 9 bases. The germline CDR1 and CDR2 sequences are MNHEY and SVGEGT. Trimming cost V 5 bases and J 5 bases; bases outside gene matches: 7. This CDR3 region has 15 residues. The CDR3 DNA reads TGTGCCAGCAGTCCATACAGGGGGCGGGACAATGAGCAGTTCTTC. This encodes CASSPYRGRDNEQFF.

This clonotype came up a few times. CDR3 sequence: CASRRGGTYNEQFF. CDR3 DNA: TGTGCCAGCAGGCGGGGGGGCACCTACAATGAGCAGTTCTTC. This rearrangement joins TRBV7-9 to TRBJ2-1, with 9 positions matching TRBD2. Germline trimming cut 6 bases from V and 2 bases from J; bases unmatched to any gene: 2. The length of the CDR3 is 14 residues. CDR1 and CDR2 (germline): SEHNR, FQNEAQ (reference sequence).

This rearrangement joins TRBV20-1 to TRBJ2-3, with D uncertain. V lost 3 bases to trimming and J lost 3 bases, with 7 bases between them. The CDR3 totals 12 residues. CDR1 is DFQATT, CDR2 SNEGSKA, per germline (reference sequence). The CDR3 sequence: CSASQTTDTQYF. CDR3 nucleotide sequence: TGCAGTGCTAGTCAAACGACAGATACGCAGTATTTT.

The chain has TRBV7-9 and TRBJ2-1; TRBD1 aligns across 10 bases. This CDR3 has 15 amino acids. V lost 2 bases, J lost 8 bases, and 6 bases stayed unmatched. The germline CDR1 and CDR2 sequences are SEHNR and FQNEAQ (reference sequence). CDR3 sequence: CASSLRDRGVHEQFF. The CDR3 DNA sequence: TGTGCCAGCAGCTTAAGGGACAGGGGTGTGCATGAGCAGTTCTTC.

The J gene is TRBJ2-1, the V gene TRBV11-2; 7 bases map to TRBD2. Germline lookup yields CDR1 SGHAT and CDR2 FQNNGV. J was trimmed by 7 bases and V by 2 bases; bases with no gene match: 32. This CDR3 spans 23 amino acids. CDR3: CASSLRSPKTSVTVYKSENEQFF. CDR3 bases: TGTGCCAGCAGCTTAAGAAGCCCAAAAACTAGCGTAACGGTTTATAAGTCGGAAAATGAGCAGTTCTTC.

This clonotype was picked up a small number of times. The genes are TRBV18 and TRBJ2-3; the match to TRBD2 covers 7 bases. V shed 5 bases, J shed 8 bases, and the junction held 13 bases outside the gene matches. Germline V gene data show CDR1 as KGHSH and CDR2 as LQKENI. This CDR3 region has 15 residues. The CDR3 region is CASSAGLPNQSTQYF. The CDR3 DNA sequence: TGTGCCAGCTCAGCGGGACTACCCAACCAAAGTACGCAGTATTTT.

This clonotype appeared a few times. A much larger clonotype is one base distant, so this may be a read error. V is TRBV7-9 and J is TRBJ2-4; TRBD1 matches 8 bases. Germline V gene sequence: CDR1 SEHNR, CDR2 FQNEAQ (reference sequence). The V segment lost 1 base and the J segment 5 bases; nucleotides outside the gene matches: 7. The CDR3 covers 16 residues. CDR3 amino acids: CASSLVGGTGENIQYF. The CDR3 region has the DNA TGTGCCAGCAGCTTAGTAGGCGGGACAGGCGAAAACATTCAGTACTTC. The full variable domain, in which reference TRBV7-9 and TRBJ2-4 provide the parts outside the CDR3, is DTGVSQNPRHKITKRGQNVTFRCDPISEHNRLYWYRQTLGQGPEFLTYFQNEAQLEKSRLLSDRFSAERPKGSFSTLEIQRTEQGDSAMYLCASSLVGGTGENIQYFGAGTRLSVL.

This clonotype was counted only a few times. The chain has TRBV6-5 and TRBJ2-5, with 7 bases lining up with TRBD2. V lost 3 bases to trimming and J lost 9 bases; unmatched junction nucleotides: 13. In germline, CDR1 is MNHEY, CDR2 SVGAGI. The length of the CDR3 is 15 residues. Here the CDR3 reads CASSYVGGSVGAQYF. The CDR3 DNA is TGTGCCAGCAGTTATGTCGGGGGGTCCGTCGGGGCCCAGTACTTC.

This chain joins TRBV4-3 and TRBJ2-7, with TRBD2 matching over 9 bases. Trimming cost V 0 bases and J 3 bases; bases outside gene matches: 6. The CDR3 extends over 16 amino acids. The germline V gene has CDR1 LGHNA and CDR2 YSLEER. The DNA of the CDR3 is TGCGCCAGCAGCCAAGATCTAGCGGGGTCCCACTACGAGCAGTACTTC. Its protein product is CASSQDLAGSHYEQYF.

V and J are TRBV7-9 and TRBJ1-6; D ambiguous. V shed 3 bases and J shed 5 bases, with 5 bases lying between them. The germline V gene encodes CDR1 SEHNR and CDR2 FQNEAQ (reference sequence). The CDR3 length is 13 residues. The CDR3 loop is CASSLHNNSPLHF. The CDR3 DNA follows: TGTGCCAGCAGCTTGCATAATAATTCACCCCTCCACTTT. Together with reference TRBV7-9 and TRBJ1-6, the CDR3 gives the full variable domain: DTGVSQNPRHKITKRGQNVTFRCDPISEHNRLYWYRQTLGQGPEFLTYFQNEAQLEKSRLLSDRFSAERPKGSFSTLEIQRTEQGDSAMYLCASSLHNNSPLHFGNGTRLTVT.

The rearrangement uses TRBV9 and TRBJ2-3, with 8 bases fitting TRBD2. CDR1 SGDLS and CDR2 YYNGEE come from the germline V gene. V lost 2 bases to trimming and J lost 4 bases; unmatched junction nucleotides: 6. The CDR3 has 15 residues. The CDR3 coding sequence is TGTGCCAGCAGCGTTAAACGGGGGGGCGCAGATACGCAGTATTTT. This gives the protein CASSVKRGGADTQYF.

This rearrangement joins TRBV6-2 or TRBV6-3 to TRBJ2-5; TRBD1 agrees at 7 bases. CDR1 MNHEY and CDR2 SVGEGT come from the germline V gene. V gave up 6 bases and J gave up 5 bases; unmatched junction bases: 12. CDR3 length equals 15 residues. CDR3 sequence reads: CASSLGQVNWETQYF. The CDR3 nucleotides read TGTGCCAGCAGCCTCGGACAGGTGAATTGGGAGACCCAGTACTTC.

This clonotype came up a few times. The chain joins TRBV29-1 to TRBJ2-3, with D possibly TRBD2 on 6 matching bases. Trimming shortened V by 7 bases and J by 0 bases, and 14 bases separated the two germline ends. Germline V CDR1 and CDR2: SQVTM, ANQGSEA. The CDR3 is 14 amino acids. The DNA for the CDR3 is TGCAGCGCAGGACGGGACTTTAGCACAGATACGCAGTATTTT. This sequence encodes CSAGRDFSTDTQYF.

A note on this clonotype: The junction departs from germline at one end; a sequencing error may be responsible. The chain joins TRBV20-1 to TRBJ1-1; D gene uncertain. The CDR3 length is 16 residues. Germline CDR1 DFQATT, CDR2 SNEGSKA (reference sequence). In DNA, the CDR3 is TGCAGCGCTAGAGATAAGGTTAGGGCGTCGAACACTGAAGCTTTCTTT. Its protein is CSARDKVRASNTEAFF.

CDR3 nucleotides: TGTGCCAGCAGTCGTCGAATTGACGGTGCCAAAAACATTCAGTACTTC. Its translation: CASSRRIDGAKNIQYF. J is TRBJ2-4 and V is TRBV27, with no clear D. The V gene lost 5 bases and the J gene lost 1 base, with 15 bases spanning the gap. This CDR3 region has 16 residues. Germline V gives CDR1 MNHEY, CDR2 SMNVEV (reference sequence).

A few counts support this clonotype. J is TRBJ2-1 and V is TRBV5-5; D is ambiguous. Germline V CDR1 and CDR2: SGHKS, YYEKEE (reference sequence). The CDR3 runs to 14 residues. Trimming cost V 1 base and J 5 bases, with 10 bases left between them. The CDR3 coding sequence is TGTGCCAGCAGCTTGTGGCTGAAACACAATGAGCAGTTCTTC. This translates into CASSLWLKHNEQFF.

The chain uses TRBV20-1 and TRBJ1-2; TRBD1 matches at 10 bases. This CDR3 has 12 residues. V was clipped by 5 bases and J by 8 bases; unmatched bases: 5. CDR1 is DFQATT and CDR2 is SNEGSKA in the germline V gene (reference sequence). CDR3 nucleotides: TGCAGTGCTCGACAGGGGGCGGAAGGCTACACCTTC. Its protein product is CSARQGAEGYTF.

V and J are TRBV20-1 and TRBJ2-1, with no clear D. Germline V CDR1 and CDR2: DFQATT, SNEGSKA (reference sequence). This CDR3 contains 13 residues. Trimming stripped 0 bases from V and 3 bases from J, with 6 bases between. The chain's CDR3 is CSARDTGYNEQFF. CDR3 in DNA: TGCAGTGCTAGAGATACCGGCTACAATGAGCAGTTCTTC.

This clonotype was observed a few times. This sequence joins TRBV7-7 and TRBJ2-5, with D hard to call. The CDR3 extends over 13 amino acids. The germline V gene encodes CDR1 SSHAT and CDR2 FNYEAQ (reference sequence). Trimming stripped 5 bases from V and 11 bases from J, with 18 bases between. CDR3 nucleotide sequence: TGTGCCAGCAGCCCTACGCCCAAACAAGAGCAGTACTTC. This gives the protein CASSPTPKQEQYF.

The chain uses TRBV12-3 or TRBV12-4 and TRBJ1-1, with 8 bases lining up with TRBD1. The ends lost 5 bases at V and 5 bases at J; junction bases unmatched: 13. This CDR3 region has 16 residues. The CDR3 region has the DNA TGTGCCAGCAGTGCTTTTCAGGGGGCGCGAGGGACTGAAGCTTTCTTT. Residues: CASSAFQGARGTEAFF.

In its sample, this clonotype was seen many times. This chain's CDR3 is CASSEFSGTAQETQYF. CDR3 DNA sequence: TGTGCCAGCAGCGAATTCTCTGGGACAGCCCAAGAGACCCAGTACTTC. The chain uses TRBV5-6 and TRBJ2-5; 7 bases map to TRBD1. The J segment lost 1 base and the V segment lost 4 bases, leaving 10 bases of the junction unmatched. CDR1 and CDR2 from the germline V gene are SGHDT and YYEEEE. This CDR3 has 16 residues.

This chain connects TRBV3-1 to TRBJ2-7, with 8 bases lining up with TRBD2. Looked up from germline, CDR1 is LGHDT and CDR2 is YNNKEL (reference sequence). V gave up 1 base and J gave up 6 bases; unmatched junction bases: 8. This CDR3 comprises 15 residues. The CDR3 loop reads CASSQGPVAGREQYF. CDR3 nucleotides: TGTGCCAGCAGCCAAGGACCAGTAGCGGGACGCGAGCAGTACTTC.

This clonotype has a handful of counts. J is TRBJ2-2 and V is TRBV7-2, with unresolved D. Trimming left V 8 bases short and J 2 bases short, with 12 bases between. CDR3 length: 14 amino acids. CDR1 is SGHTA and CDR2 is FQGNSA in the germline V gene. The CDR3 protein is CASGLKLNTGELFF. CDR3 DNA sequence: TGTGCCAGCGGTCTTAAATTAAACACCGGGGAGCTGTTTTTT. Full variable domain (outside the CDR3, taken from reference TRBV7-2 and TRBJ2-2): GAGVSQSPSNKVTEKGKDVELRCDPISGHTALYWYRQSLGQGLEFLIYFQGNSAPDKSGLPSDRFSAERTGGSVSTLTIQRTQQEDSAVYLCASGLKLNTGELFFGEGSRLTVL.

V usage is TRBV19 and J usage is TRBJ1-6; 10 nucleotides match TRBD1. V shed 6 bases, J shed 9 bases, and the junction held 5 bases outside the gene matches. Per germline, CDR1 LNHDA and CDR2 SQIVND (reference sequence). This CDR3 has 14 amino acids. CDR3 sequence: CASSRDRGFSPLHF. The CDR3 DNA sequence: TGTGCCAGTAGCCGGGACAGGGGCTTTTCACCCCTCCACTTT.

This clonotype occurred a few times. The chain has TRBV4-3 and TRBJ2-7; 9 nucleotides line up with TRBD2. The junction had 6 bases not matched to a gene; V was cut back by 4 bases and J by 2 bases. Per germline, CDR1 LGHNA and CDR2 YSLEER. The CDR3 has 15 residues. The CDR3 DNA sequence: TGCGCCAGCAGCCGAACTAGCGGGTCGCCCTACGAGCAGTACTTC. Translating gives CASSRTSGSPYEQYF.

The chain combines TRBV2 with TRBJ2-3, with a possible D match to TRBD2 (6 bases). Trimming pared 8 bases from V and 2 bases from J, leaving 23 bases between. Germline lookup yields CDR1 SNHLY and CDR2 FYNNEI. The CDR3 covers 17 residues. Written as DNA, the CDR3 is TGTGCCAGCGGGGGAATAACGGGTAGCGGCCCCACAGATACGCAGTATTTT. It encodes CASGGITGSGPTDTQYF.

This clonotype was seen a handful of times. The V call is TRBV2, the J call TRBJ2-6; 8 bases are a match to TRBD1. CDR1 is SNHLY and CDR2 is FYNNEI in the germline V gene. Losses at the gene ends were 5 bases for V and 4 bases for J; bases not matched to a gene: 7. There are 16 residues in the CDR3. This CDR3 reads CASSSGQGSGANVLTF. CDR3 nucleotide sequence: TGTGCCAGCAGTAGTGGACAGGGATCAGGGGCCAACGTCCTGACTTTC. Full variable domain (missing parts from reference TRBV2 and TRBJ2-6): EPEVTQTPSHQVTQMGQEVILRCVPISNHLYFYWYRQILGQKVEFLVSFYNNEISEKSEIFDDQFSVERPDGSNFTLKIRSTKLEDSAMYFCASSSGQGSGANVLTFGAGSRLTVL.

This clonotype was seen a handful of times. The V and J genes are TRBV9 and TRBJ2-2, with 7 bases that match TRBD1. CDR3 length equals 15 residues. Germline values: CDR1 SGDLS, CDR2 YYNGEE. Losses at the gene ends were 7 bases for V and 1 base for J; bases not matched to a gene: 7. CDR3 sequence: CASARQGMNTGELFF. The CDR3 nucleotides are TGTGCCAGCGCCCGACAGGGAATGAACACCGGGGAGCTGTTTTTT.

This clonotype was observed many times. This chain uses TRBV12-3 or TRBV12-4 with TRBJ1-5; no definite D call. Between the trimmed V and J ends, which lost 3 bases and 6 bases, there was a span of 6 bases. CDR3 length: 12 amino acids. The CDR3 nucleotides are TGTGCCAGCAGTTTTGGGCCTCAGCCCCAGCATTTT. It encodes CASSFGPQPQHF.

The chain links TRBV25-1 to TRBJ2-5, with 8 bases identical to TRBD1. The CDR3 covers 15 residues. Germline loops: CDR1 MGHDK, CDR2 SYGVNS. The V segment lost 2 bases and the J segment 3 bases; nucleotides outside the gene matches: 5. CDR3 protein: CASSERGQGKETQYF. The CDR3 coding sequence is TGTGCCAGCAGTGAACGAGGACAGGGAAAAGAGACCCAGTACTTC.